The source of this T cell receptor (beta chain) is a study of technical replicates of blood from several donors. The sample holds one count of this clone. Unmatched junction bases numbered 9, after V lost 6 bases and J lost 6 bases. Germline V CDR1 and CDR2: MNHEY, SVGAGI. CDR3 length: 15 amino acids. Profiled with immunoSEQ multiplex PCR; TCRdb holds only in-frame clones, not every one. This table holds tens of thousands of clones, around 97% found once. Sequenced input: T cells isolated from PBMCs. This clonotype was sampled from a human donor in good health. The rearrangement uses TRBV6-5 and TRBJ2-3; 10 nucleotides agree with TRBD2. Written as DNA, the CDR3 is TGTGCCAGCAGCCCGAGCGGGGGGGCTGGGGATACGCAGTATTTT. Its translation: CASSPSGGAGDTQYF.